These 9 T cell receptor beta chains share one sample of origin, sequenced in a study of blood T cell repertoires in COVID-19. Repertoires were generated with immunoSEQ multiplex PCR, while TCRdb's copy carries only in-frame clones and drops some. Of tens of thousands of clones in the sample, 75% to 85% were seen once. The sequenced sample was peripheral blood. These receptors were obtained from a woman aged 70 to 79 with acute or convalescent COVID-19.

This clone was seen a handful of times. The chain joins TRBV6-2 or TRBV6-3 to TRBJ1-5; no definite D call. Trimming took 0 bases from V and 4 from J, leaving 10 bases between them. Per germline, CDR1 MNHEY and CDR2 SVGEGT. The CDR3 loop spans 15 amino acids. CDR3 nucleotide sequence: TGTGCCAGCAGTTACTCGGGAAGACTAAATCAGCCCCAGCATTTT. Amino acid sequence: CASSYSGRLNQPQHF.

This clone was counted at least ten times. V is TRBV2 and J is TRBJ1-2; D is possibly TRBD1 (5 bases). Germline V gene data show CDR1 as SNHLY and CDR2 as FYNNEI. The V end lost 2 bases, the J end lost 6 bases, and 13 bases lay between the germline ends. The CDR3 length is 14 residues. CDR3 loop: CASSEWQGFDGYTF. DNA for the CDR3: TGTGCCAGCAGTGAATGGCAGGGCTTCGATGGCTACACCTTC.

The gene calls are TRBV6-4 and TRBJ1-2; unclear D gene. CDR3 length: 16 residues. V was shortened by 6 bases and J by 4 bases, with 21 bases between the two germline ends. Germline V gives CDR1 MRHNA, CDR2 SNTAGT. As DNA, the CDR3 is TGTGCCAGCAGCGCCATCTCCGTAACGGGAACCTATGGCTACACCTTC. Translating it yields CASSAISVTGTYGYTF.

This clone was recorded a few times. The chain carries TRBV19 and TRBJ2-6; 12 positions agree with TRBD1. Germline V gene sequence: CDR1 LNHDA, CDR2 SQIVND (reference sequence). CDR3 size: 19 residues. After removal of 2 bases from V and 1 base from J, the junction contained 6 bases not matched to a gene. CDR3: CASSIRVGQGASGANVLTF. Here the CDR3 DNA reads TGTGCCAGTAGTATACGGGTGGGACAGGGGGCTTCTGGGGCCAACGTCCTGACTTTC.

This clone appeared many times. The chain joins TRBV4-3 to TRBJ2-7; D ambiguous. Germline-derived CDR1 and CDR2 are LGHNA and YSLEER. V lost 1 base, J lost 5 bases, and 12 bases lay in between. CDR3 length: 14 residues. The CDR3 spells CASSQGVGQNEQYF. The CDR3 nucleotides are TGCGCCAGCAGCCAAGGTGTTGGGCAAAACGAGCAGTACTTC.

This chain links TRBV5-1 with TRBJ2-3, with TRBD2 matching over 7 bases. The CDR3 runs to 16 residues. Trimming cost V 4 bases and J 0 bases; bases outside gene matches: 8. Per the germline V gene, CDR1 is SGHRS and CDR2 is YFSETQ. CDR3 bases: TGCGCCAGCAGCGTCGGACTAGTCGGTAGCACAGATACGCAGTATTTT. This codes for CASSVGLVGSTDTQYF. Filled out from reference TRBV5-1 and TRBJ2-3, the complete variable domain reads KAGVTQTPRYLIKTRGQQVTLSCSPISGHRSVSWYQQTPGQGLQFLFEYFSETQRNKGNFPGRFSGRQFSNSRSEMNVSTLELGDSALYLCASSVGLVGSTDTQYFGPGTRLTVL.

The chain is built from TRBV5-4 and TRBJ2-4; 13 bases map to TRBD2. V dropped 4 bases and J dropped 6; count of bases not matched to a gene: 10. The germline V gene has CDR1 SGHNT and CDR2 YYREEE (reference sequence). This CDR3 is built from 17 residues. The CDR3 DNA is TGTGCCAGCAGCCCAACTAGCGGGGGGGCCTTGGGAAACATTCAGTACTTC. Protein product: CASSPTSGGALGNIQYF. Full variable domain (outside the CDR3, taken from reference TRBV5-4 and TRBJ2-4): ETGVTQSPTHLIKTRGQQVTLRCSSQSGHNTVSWYQQALGQGPQFIFQYYREEENGRGNFPPRFSGLQFPNYSSELNVNALELDDSALYLCASSPTSGGALGNIQYFGAGTRLSVL.

The V and J genes are TRBV18 and TRBJ1-6, with 7 positions matching TRBD1. The CDR3 has 16 amino acids. After removal of 2 bases from V and 0 bases from J, the junction contained 1 base not matched to a gene. Per the germline V gene, CDR1 is KGHSH and CDR2 is LQKENI. Here the CDR3 DNA reads TGTGCCAGCTCACCAGACAGGGCCTCCTATAATTCACCCCTCCACTTT. It specifies CASSPDRASYNSPLHF.

The chain couples TRBV5-4 to TRBJ2-5; maybe TRBD1 (6 bases). The germline CDR1 and CDR2 sequences are SGHNT and YYREEE (reference sequence). The germline V and J ends were trimmed by 4 bases and 1 base, with 14 bases remaining between them. The CDR3 consists of 15 residues. The CDR3 loop reads CASSQPTGFQETQYF. CDR3 coding DNA: TGTGCCAGCAGCCAGCCGACAGGCTTCCAAGAGACCCAGTACTTC.